The T cell receptor (beta chain) under discussion was sequenced for a study of cytomegalovirus exposure and HLA in healthy donors. Here immunoSEQ multiplex PCR was the method, and the copy in TCRdb shows in-frame clones only, minus some. The table has around 100,000 clones, 85% seen once. Findings of the study overall: Cytomegalovirus status, reportedly, was diagnosed with high specificity and sensitivity by the classifier. The tendency of first-cohort TCR clusters to co-occur in the 120 or so validation repertoires was the finding of a later analysis.

Of note for this clone: Antigen specificity is unknown.

The sample taken for sequencing was PBMCs. The sequence was collected from a man between 18 and 35 years old in good health and CMV-seropositive.

The CDR3 loop is CASSLGLDNEQFF. The CDR3 nucleotides are TGTGCCAGCAGCTTAGGGCTTGACAATGAGCAGTTCTTC. The genes are TRBV7-2 and TRBJ2-1; no reliable D call. This CDR3 is built from 13 residues. Germline lookup yields CDR1 SGHTA and CDR2 FQGNSA. With 1 base removed from V and 5 bases from J, the gap between germline ends came to 6 bases.